These 13 T cell receptor beta chains were all obtained from the same sample, sequenced in a study of control samples from healthy donors and cancer patients. Profiled with immunoSEQ multiplex PCR; TCRdb holds only in-frame clones, not every one. The profile shows 200,000 or so clones, 90% to 95% of them singletons. The sequencing sample was made of blood. The receptors shown here come from a man aged 30-40 years in good health.

This chain connects TRBV25-1 to TRBJ1-2; 9 bases map to TRBD1. J gave up 7 bases and V 7 bases, and 7 bases lay outside the gene matches. The CDR3 runs to 13 residues. Germline CDR1 and CDR2: MGHDK and SYGVNS. The DNA for the CDR3 is TGTGCCAGCATGCGGGGACAGGGTCGTGGCTACACCTTC. Protein: CASMRGQGRGYTF.

The chain links TRBV5-1 to TRBJ2-7; either TRBD1 or TRBD2 may fit D (5 bases each). CDR3 length: 14 amino acids. The germline V gene has CDR1 SGHRS and CDR2 YFSETQ. V was pared by 2 bases and J by 8 bases, with 17 bases between. This CDR3 is CASSLTGTGVKQYF. CDR3 coding DNA: TGCGCCAGCAGCTTAACCGGGACCGGGGTCAAGCAGTACTTC.

For this clone: Other DNA sequences in this sample translate to the same CDR3. CDR3 loop: CASSPQGNQPQHF. CDR3 in DNA: TGTGCCAGCAGCCCTCAGGGCAATCAGCCCCAGCATTTT. This chain joins TRBV7-2 and TRBJ1-5; no clear D. The CDR3 extends over 13 amino acids. The germline V and J ends were trimmed by 5 bases and 2 bases, with 7 bases remaining between them. Germline V CDR1 and CDR2: SGHTA, FQGNSA.

The chain has TRBV29-1 and TRBJ1-2, with 7 bases lining up with TRBD1. After removal of 3 bases from V and 4 bases from J, the junction contained 5 bases not matched to a gene. The CDR3 length is 13 residues. CDR1 and CDR2 from the germline V gene are SQVTM and ANQGSEA. In DNA, the CDR3 is TGCAGCGTTGACAGGGGGTCGGGCTATGGCTACACCTTC. This gives the protein CSVDRGSGYGYTF.

This clone was recorded a few times. The chain has TRBV11-1 and TRBJ2-7; 8 bases are a match to TRBD1. The CDR3 extends over 13 amino acids. In germline, CDR1 is SGHAT, CDR2 FQDESV (reference sequence). Germline trimming cut 3 bases from V and 4 bases from J; bases unmatched to any gene: 2. As DNA, the CDR3 is TGTGCCAGCAGCTTTGACAGGGGTTACGAGCAGTACTTC. Translation gives CASSFDRGYEQYF.

This chain uses TRBV11-2 with TRBJ1-2, with 7 bases identical to TRBD1. The germline V gene has CDR1 SGHAT and CDR2 FQNNGV. The junction had 9 bases not matched to a gene; V was cut back by 0 bases and J by 5 bases. This CDR3 comprises 16 residues. CDR3 sequence (DNA): TGTGCCAGCAGCTTAGAAGGTTTTGGACAGGCTTATGGCTACACCTTC. Amino acid sequence: CASSLEGFGQAYGYTF.

CDR3 loop: CASSQQGSGNTIYF. In nucleotides, the CDR3 is TGCGCCAGCAGCCAACAGGGGTCTGGAAACACCATATATTTT. The chain combines TRBV4-1 with TRBJ1-3; a weak D match, TRBD1 (6 bases). Germline CDR1 is MGHRA and CDR2 is YSYEKL. The CDR3 contains 14 residues. V lost 2 bases to trimming and J lost 1 base, with 6 bases between them.

V usage is TRBV6-5 and J usage is TRBJ2-3, with TRBD1 matching over 8 bases. The germline V gene has CDR1 MNHEY and CDR2 SVGAGI. J was trimmed by 4 bases and V by 5 bases; bases with no gene match: 5. This CDR3 is 14 amino acids long. CDR3 bases: TGTGCCAGCAGTCATCGGACAGGGCCAGATACGCAGTATTTT. It translates to CASSHRTGPDTQYF.

This clone was detected once. This chain joins TRBV6-6 and TRBJ2-5; D is tentatively TRBD1 or TRBD2 (5 bases each). Trimming cost V 5 bases and J 5 bases, with 12 bases left between them. Germline lookup yields CDR1 MNHNY and CDR2 SVGAGI (reference sequence). The CDR3 contains 13 residues. The CDR3 here is CASSRDLGETQYF. Written as DNA, the CDR3 is TGTGCCAGCAGTCGGGACCTCGGGGAGACCCAGTACTTC.

The chain employs TRBV5-1 and TRBJ2-7; tentative D call: TRBD1 (6 bases). Trimming took off 4 bases at V and 6 bases at J, with 14 bases between the two ends. CDR3 length: 13 amino acids. Looked up from germline, CDR1 is SGHRS and CDR2 is YFSETQ. The CDR3 sequence is CASSRSGALEQYF. CDR3 DNA: TGCGCCAGCAGCCGTTCAGGGGCTCTCGAGCAGTACTTC.

This chain connects TRBV15 to TRBJ2-2; D call uncertain. There are 15 residues in the CDR3. The ends were cut back, 1 base at V and 1 base at J, with 7 bases in the middle. Germline-derived CDR1 and CDR2 are LNHNV and YYDKDF (reference sequence). The CDR3 DNA follows: TGTGCCACCAGCAGAGCTCCAGGGAACACCGGGGAGCTGTTTTTT. As protein: CATSRAPGNTGELFF.

J is TRBJ1-3 and V is TRBV3-1 (or the pseudogene TRBV3-2), with no clear D. This CDR3 is 15 amino acids long. V dropped 0 bases and J dropped 2 bases, with 8 bases sitting between them. The germline CDR1 and CDR2 sequences are LGHDT and YNNKEL (reference sequence). CDR3: CASSQDLSPGNTIYF. CDR3 bases: TGTGCCAGCAGCCAAGATTTATCACCTGGAAACACCATATATTTT.

This clone was counted once. The rearrangement links TRBV6-1 to TRBJ2-5; possibly TRBD2 for D (6 bases). This CDR3 spans 14 amino acids. CDR1 and CDR2 from the germline V gene are MNHNS and SASEGT. The V and J ends lost 1 base and 5 bases respectively, with 11 bases between them. CDR3 DNA: TGTGCCAGCAGTGAAGGGACGGCGGGGGAGACCCAGTACTTC. This codes for CASSEGTAGETQYF.